In this sample, the clone carrying this T cell receptor beta chain turned up many times. Its antigen is not identified. Authors of the study amplified TCR beta CDR3 regions from RNA transcripts. The TCR CDR3 first-round RT-PCR relied on the HTBI primer set. TCRdb reprocessed the multiplex PCR reads via MiXCR and lists one record per CDR3 protein. The data hold roughly 700,000 distinct CDR3 sequences, with approximately 15% observed a single time. The sample belongs to a study of T cells in Graves' hyperthyroidism and ophthalmopathy. The overall study: Upon initial diagnosis and before any treatment, peripheral blood was collected. Whole-study results and caveats: The model predicted ophthalmopathy a median 6.5 months before onset.

The CDR3 loop spans 17 amino acids. V lost 0 bases, J lost 3 bases, and 16 bases lay in between. CDR1 and CDR2 (germline): SGHDN, FVKESK. The material sequenced was blood. The sequence was collected from a man aged 50 or older with Graves' hyperthyroidism. J is TRBJ2-3 and V is TRBV14; no firm D call. The CDR3 sequence: CASSQDWAAGRTDTQYF. DNA for the CDR3: TGTGCCAGCAGCCAAGATTGGGCGGCAGGCAGAACAGATACGCAGTATTTT.